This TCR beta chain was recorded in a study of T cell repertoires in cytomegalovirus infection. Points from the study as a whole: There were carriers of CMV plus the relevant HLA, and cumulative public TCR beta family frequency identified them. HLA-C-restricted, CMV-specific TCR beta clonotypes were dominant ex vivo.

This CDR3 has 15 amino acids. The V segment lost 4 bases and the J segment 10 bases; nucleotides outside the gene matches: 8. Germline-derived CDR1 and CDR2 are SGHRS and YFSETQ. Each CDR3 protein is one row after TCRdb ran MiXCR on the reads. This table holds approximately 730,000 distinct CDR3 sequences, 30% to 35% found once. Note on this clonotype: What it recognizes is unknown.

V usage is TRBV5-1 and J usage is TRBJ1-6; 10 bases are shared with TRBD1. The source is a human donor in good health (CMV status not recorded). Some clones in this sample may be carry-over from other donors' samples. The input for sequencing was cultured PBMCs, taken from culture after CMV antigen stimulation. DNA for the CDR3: TGCGCCAGCAGCCCAGGGACAGGGGAGAGATCACCCCTCCACTTT. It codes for CASSPGTGERSPLHF.